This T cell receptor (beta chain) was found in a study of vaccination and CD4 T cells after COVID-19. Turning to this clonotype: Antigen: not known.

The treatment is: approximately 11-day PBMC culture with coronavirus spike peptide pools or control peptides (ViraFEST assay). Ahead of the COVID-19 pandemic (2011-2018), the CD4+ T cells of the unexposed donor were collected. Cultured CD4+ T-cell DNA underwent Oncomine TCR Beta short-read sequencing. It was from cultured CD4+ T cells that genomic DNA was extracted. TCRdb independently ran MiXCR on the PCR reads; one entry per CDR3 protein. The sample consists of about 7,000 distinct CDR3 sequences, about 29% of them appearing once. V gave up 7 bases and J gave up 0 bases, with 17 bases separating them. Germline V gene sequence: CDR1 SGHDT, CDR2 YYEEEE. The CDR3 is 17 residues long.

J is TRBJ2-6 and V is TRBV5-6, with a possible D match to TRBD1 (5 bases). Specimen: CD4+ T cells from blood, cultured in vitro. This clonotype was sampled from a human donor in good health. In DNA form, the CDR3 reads TGTGCCAGCCATAGGGGCAGTTCCGTCTCTGGGGCCAACGTCCTGACTTTC. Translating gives CASHRGSSVSGANVLTF.